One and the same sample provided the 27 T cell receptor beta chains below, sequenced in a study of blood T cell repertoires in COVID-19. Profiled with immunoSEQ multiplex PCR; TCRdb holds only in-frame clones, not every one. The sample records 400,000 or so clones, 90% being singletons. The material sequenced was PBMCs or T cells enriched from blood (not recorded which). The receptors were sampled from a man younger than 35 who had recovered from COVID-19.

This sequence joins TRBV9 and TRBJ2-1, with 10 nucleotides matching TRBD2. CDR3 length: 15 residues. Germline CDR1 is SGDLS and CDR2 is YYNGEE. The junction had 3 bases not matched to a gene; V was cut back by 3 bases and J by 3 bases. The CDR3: CASSEGLANYNEQFF. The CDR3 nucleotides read TGTGCCAGCAGCGAGGGACTAGCGAACTACAATGAGCAGTTCTTC.

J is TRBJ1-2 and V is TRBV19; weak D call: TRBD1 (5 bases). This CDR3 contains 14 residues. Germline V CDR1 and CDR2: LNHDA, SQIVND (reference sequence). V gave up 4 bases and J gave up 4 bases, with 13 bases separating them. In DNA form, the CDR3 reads TGTGCCAGTAGTACCAGCAGGGATAGCTATGGCTACACCTTC. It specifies CASSTSRDSYGYTF.

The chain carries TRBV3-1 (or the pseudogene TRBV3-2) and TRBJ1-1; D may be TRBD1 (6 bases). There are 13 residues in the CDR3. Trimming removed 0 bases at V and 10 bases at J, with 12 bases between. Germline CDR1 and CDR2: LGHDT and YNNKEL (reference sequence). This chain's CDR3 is CASSQDPPRGAFF. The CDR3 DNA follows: TGTGCCAGCAGCCAAGATCCGCCCAGGGGAGCTTTCTTT.

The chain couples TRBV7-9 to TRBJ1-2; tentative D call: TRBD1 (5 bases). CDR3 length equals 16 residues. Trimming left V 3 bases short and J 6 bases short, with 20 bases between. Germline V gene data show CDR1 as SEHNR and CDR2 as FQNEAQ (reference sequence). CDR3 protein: CASSFRDRDPPDGYTF. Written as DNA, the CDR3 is TGTGCCAGCAGCTTTAGAGACAGAGATCCTCCCGATGGCTACACCTTC. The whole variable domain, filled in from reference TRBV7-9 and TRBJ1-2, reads DTGVSQNPRHKITKRGQNVTFRCDPISEHNRLYWYRQTLGQGPEFLTYFQNEAQLEKSRLLSDRFSAERPKGSFSTLEIQRTEQGDSAMYLCASSFRDRDPPDGYTFGSGTRLTVV.

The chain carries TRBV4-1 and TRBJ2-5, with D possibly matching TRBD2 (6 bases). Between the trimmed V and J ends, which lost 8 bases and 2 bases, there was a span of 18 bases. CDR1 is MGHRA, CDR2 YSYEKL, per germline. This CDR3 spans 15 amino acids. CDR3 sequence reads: CASQDLADPQETQYF. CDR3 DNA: TGCGCCAGCCAGGACTTAGCGGATCCTCAAGAGACCCAGTACTTC.

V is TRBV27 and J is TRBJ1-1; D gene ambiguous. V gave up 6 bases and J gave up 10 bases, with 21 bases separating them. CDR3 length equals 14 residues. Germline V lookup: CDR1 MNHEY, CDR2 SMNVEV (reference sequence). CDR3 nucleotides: TGTGCCAGCAGCCTTAGTCGGGGATTATCTCGAGCTTTCTTT. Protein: CASSLSRGLSRAFF.

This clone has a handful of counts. CDR3 loop: CSVGTSGTGELFF. The CDR3, as DNA: TGCAGCGTCGGGACTAGCGGGACCGGGGAGCTGTTTTTT. This chain uses TRBV29-1 with TRBJ2-2, with TRBD2 matching over 12 bases. V gave up 6 bases and J gave up 5 bases; unmatched junction bases: 1. The CDR3 runs to 13 residues. CDR1 is SQVTM and CDR2 is ANQGSEA in the germline V gene.

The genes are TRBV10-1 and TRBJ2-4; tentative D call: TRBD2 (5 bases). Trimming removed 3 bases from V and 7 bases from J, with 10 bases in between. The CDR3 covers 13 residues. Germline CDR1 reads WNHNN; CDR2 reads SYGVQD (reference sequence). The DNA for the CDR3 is TGCGCCAGCAGTGATCCCGGACTGAACATTCAGTACTTC. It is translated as CASSDPGLNIQYF.

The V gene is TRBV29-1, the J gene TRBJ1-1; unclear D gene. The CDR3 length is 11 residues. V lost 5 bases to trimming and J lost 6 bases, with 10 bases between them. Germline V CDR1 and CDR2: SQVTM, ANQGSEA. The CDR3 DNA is TGCAGCGTTAACTTAATGTCTGAAGCTTTCTTT. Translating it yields CSVNLMSEAFF. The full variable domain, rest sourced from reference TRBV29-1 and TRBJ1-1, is SAVISQKPSRDICQRGTSLTIQCQVDSQVTMMFWYRQQPGQSLTLIATANQGSEATYESGFVIDKFPISRPNLTFSTLTVSNMSPEDSSIYLCSVNLMSEAFFGQGTRLTVV.

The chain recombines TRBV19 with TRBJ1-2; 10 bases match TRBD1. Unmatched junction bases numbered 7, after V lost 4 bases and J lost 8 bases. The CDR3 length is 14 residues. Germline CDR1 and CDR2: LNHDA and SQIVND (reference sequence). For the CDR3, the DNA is TGTGCCAGTAGTAATCCGGGACAGGGGATAGGCTACACCTTC. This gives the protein CASSNPGQGIGYTF.

CDR3 nucleotides: TGTGCCAGCAGCCCCCCTGGCCAAAACATTCAGTACTTC. Amino acids: CASSPPGQNIQYF. The rearrangement uses TRBV7-2 and TRBJ2-4; D remains unclear. The germline V gene encodes CDR1 SGHTA and CDR2 FQGNSA. V was shortened by 5 bases and J by 5 bases, with 10 bases between the two germline ends. This CDR3 comprises 13 residues.

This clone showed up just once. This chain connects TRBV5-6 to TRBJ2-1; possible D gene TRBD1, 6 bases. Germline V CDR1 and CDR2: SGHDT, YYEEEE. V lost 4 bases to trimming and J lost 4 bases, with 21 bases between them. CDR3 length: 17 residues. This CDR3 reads CASSPPLGTQPYNEQFF. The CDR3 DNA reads TGTGCCAGCAGCCCCCCGCTTGGGACACAGCCTTACAATGAGCAGTTCTTC.

Written as DNA, the CDR3 is TGCGCCAGCAGCCAGGGACAGACGGGTGGGACTAATGAAAAACTGTTTTTT. Residues: CASSQGQTGGTNEKLFF. The chain links TRBV4-1 to TRBJ1-4, with 7 positions matching TRBD1. Germline V lookup: CDR1 MGHRA, CDR2 YSYEKL. The CDR3 extends over 17 amino acids. The V gene end was trimmed by 3 bases and the J gene end by 2 bases; junction bases not matched to a gene: 9.

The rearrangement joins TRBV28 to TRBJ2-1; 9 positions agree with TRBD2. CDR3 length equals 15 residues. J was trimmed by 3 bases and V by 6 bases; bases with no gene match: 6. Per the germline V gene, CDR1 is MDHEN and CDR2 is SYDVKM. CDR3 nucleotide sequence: TGTGCCAGCAGGCTAGCGGGGCCCGACTACAATGAGCAGTTCTTC. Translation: CASRLAGPDYNEQFF.

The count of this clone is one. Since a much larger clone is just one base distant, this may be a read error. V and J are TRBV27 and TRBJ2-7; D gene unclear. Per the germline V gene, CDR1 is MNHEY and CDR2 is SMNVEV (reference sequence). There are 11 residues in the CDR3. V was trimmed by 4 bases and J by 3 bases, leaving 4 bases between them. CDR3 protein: CASSSYYEQYF. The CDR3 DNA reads TGTGCCAGCAGTTCCTACTACGAGCAGTACTTC.

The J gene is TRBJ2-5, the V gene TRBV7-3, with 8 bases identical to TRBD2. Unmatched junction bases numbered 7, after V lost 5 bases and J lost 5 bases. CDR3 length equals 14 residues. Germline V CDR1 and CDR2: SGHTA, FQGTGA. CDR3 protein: CASSPGTSFETQYF. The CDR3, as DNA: TGTGCCAGCAGCCCCGGGACTAGTTTTGAGACCCAGTACTTC.

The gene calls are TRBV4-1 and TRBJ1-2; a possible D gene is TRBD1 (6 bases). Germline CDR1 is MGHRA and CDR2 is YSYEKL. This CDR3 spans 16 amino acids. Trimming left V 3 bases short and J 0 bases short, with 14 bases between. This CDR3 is CASSHITGLANYGYTF. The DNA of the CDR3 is TGCGCCAGCAGCCACATTACAGGGCTAGCTAACTATGGCTACACCTTC.

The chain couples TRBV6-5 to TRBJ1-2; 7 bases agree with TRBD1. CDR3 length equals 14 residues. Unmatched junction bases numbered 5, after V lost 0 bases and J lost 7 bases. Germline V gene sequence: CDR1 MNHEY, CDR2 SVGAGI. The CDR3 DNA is TGTGCCAGCAGTTACTCAACAGGGGAACGTGGCTACACCTTC. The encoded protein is CASSYSTGERGYTF.

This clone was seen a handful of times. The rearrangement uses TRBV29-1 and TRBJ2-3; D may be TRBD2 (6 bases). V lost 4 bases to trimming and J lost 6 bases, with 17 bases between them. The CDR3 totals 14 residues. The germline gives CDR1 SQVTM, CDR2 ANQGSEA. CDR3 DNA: TGCAGCGTTGGGGGGAGGTCTACTAGGGATACGCAGTATTTT. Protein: CSVGGRSTRDTQYF.

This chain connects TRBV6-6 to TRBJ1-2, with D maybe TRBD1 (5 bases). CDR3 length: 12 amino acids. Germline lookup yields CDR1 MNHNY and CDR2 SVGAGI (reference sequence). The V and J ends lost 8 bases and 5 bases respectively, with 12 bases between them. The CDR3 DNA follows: TGTGCCAGCCGCCCGGGGGATTATGGCTACACCTTC. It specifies CASRPGDYGYTF.

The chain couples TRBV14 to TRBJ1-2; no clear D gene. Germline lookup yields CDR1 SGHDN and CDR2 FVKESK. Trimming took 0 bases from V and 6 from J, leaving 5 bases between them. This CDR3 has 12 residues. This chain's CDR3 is CASSQDRDGYTF. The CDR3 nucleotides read TGTGCCAGCAGCCAAGATCGGGATGGCTACACCTTC.

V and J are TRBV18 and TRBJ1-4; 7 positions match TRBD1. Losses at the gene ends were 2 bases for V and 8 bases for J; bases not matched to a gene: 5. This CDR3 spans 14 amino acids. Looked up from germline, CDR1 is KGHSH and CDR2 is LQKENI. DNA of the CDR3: TGTGCCAGCTCACCAAGGGACAGCGGGGAAAAACTGTTTTTT. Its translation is CASSPRDSGEKLFF.

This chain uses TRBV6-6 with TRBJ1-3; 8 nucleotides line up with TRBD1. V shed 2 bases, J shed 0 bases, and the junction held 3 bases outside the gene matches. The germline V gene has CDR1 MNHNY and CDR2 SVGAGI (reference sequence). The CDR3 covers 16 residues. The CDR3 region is CASSYPTGGSGNTIYF. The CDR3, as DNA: TGTGCCAGCAGTTACCCAACAGGGGGCTCTGGAAACACCATATATTTT.

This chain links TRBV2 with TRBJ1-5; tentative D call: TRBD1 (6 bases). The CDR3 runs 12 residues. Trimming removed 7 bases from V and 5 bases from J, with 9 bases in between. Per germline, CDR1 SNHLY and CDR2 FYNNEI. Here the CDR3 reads CASTTGYQPQHF. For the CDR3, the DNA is TGTGCCAGCACTACAGGGTATCAGCCCCAGCATTTT.

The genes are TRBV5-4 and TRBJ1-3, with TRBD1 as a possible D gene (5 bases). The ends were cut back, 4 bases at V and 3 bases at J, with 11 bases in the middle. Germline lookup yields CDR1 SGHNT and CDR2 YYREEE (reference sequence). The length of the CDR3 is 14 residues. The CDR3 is CASSVQGLGNTIYF. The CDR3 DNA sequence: TGTGCCAGCAGCGTGCAGGGCCTTGGAAACACCATATATTTT.

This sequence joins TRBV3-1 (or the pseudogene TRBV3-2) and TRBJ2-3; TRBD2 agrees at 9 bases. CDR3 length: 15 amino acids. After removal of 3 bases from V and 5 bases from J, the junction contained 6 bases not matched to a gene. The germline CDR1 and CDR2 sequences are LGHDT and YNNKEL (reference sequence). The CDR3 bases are TGTGCCAGCAGCCATAGCGGGAGTCGGGTAGATACGCAGTATTTT. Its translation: CASSHSGSRVDTQYF.

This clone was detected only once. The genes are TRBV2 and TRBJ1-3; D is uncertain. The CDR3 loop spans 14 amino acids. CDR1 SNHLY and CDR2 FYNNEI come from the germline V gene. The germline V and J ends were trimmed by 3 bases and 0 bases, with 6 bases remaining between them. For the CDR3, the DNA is TGTGCCAGCAGTGACAGCGCCTCTGGAAACACCATATATTTT. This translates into CASSDSASGNTIYF.